Each of the 26 T cell receptor beta chains below was sequenced from the same sample in a study of blood T cells in healthy people across ages. A J-beta primer mix and a sample-barcoded 5' primer were used in a second PCR of roughly 6 to 12 cycles. TCRdb reprocessed the 5' RACE reads with MiXCR, giving one entry per CDR3 protein. This table holds more than 1.4 million distinct CDR3 sequences, around 42% found once. Source material: blood. These receptors were taken from a woman aged 18-35 years in good health.

A note on this clonotype: The junction and the germline gene differ at one end; a read error may be behind it. V usage is TRBV6-4 and J usage is TRBJ2-3; 10 bases align to TRBD2. Germline V gene data show CDR1 as MRHNA and CDR2 as SNTAGT. The CDR3 consists of 16 residues. For the CDR3, the DNA is TGTGTCAGCAGCGAGATTCCAGCGGGAGGGCCGGATACGCAGTATTTT. It is translated as CVSSEIPAGGPDTQYF.

The genes are TRBV20-1 and TRBJ2-1, with 11 bases fitting TRBD2. The germline CDR1 and CDR2 sequences are DFQATT and SNEGSKA (reference sequence). Trimming removed 2 bases from V and 3 bases from J; junction bases left unmatched: 6. The CDR3 has 16 residues. DNA of the CDR3: TGCAGTGCTAGACACTCCGGGACTAGCGGCTACAATGAGCAGTTCTTC. It encodes CSARHSGTSGYNEQFF.

The rearrangement links TRBV10-3 to TRBJ1-2; TRBD1 agrees at 7 bases. Germline V gives CDR1 ENHRY, CDR2 SYGVKD. The CDR3 runs 15 residues. Unmatched junction bases numbered 12, after V lost 8 bases and J lost 3 bases. DNA of the CDR3: TGTGCCATCGGGAAAGGAGGGGGCTCTCACTATGGCTACACCTTC. This translates into CAIGKGGGSHYGYTF.

Concerning this clonotype itself: One junction end does not reproduce the germline sequence, and a read error may be involved. V is TRBV12-3 or TRBV12-4 and J is TRBJ1-1, with a possible D match to TRBD1 (5 bases). The CDR3 covers 14 residues. The CDR3 nucleotides read TGTGCCAGCAGCTTAGAACAGGCGAACACTGAAGCTTTCTTT. Translation gives CASSLEQANTEAFF.

This chain uses TRBV7-8 with TRBJ2-7, with 9 bases lining up with TRBD2. The CDR3 runs to 16 residues. V was pared by 0 bases and J by 6 bases, with 9 bases of the junction left unmatched. CDR1 and CDR2 from the germline V gene are SGHVS and FQNEAQ. The CDR3 loop reads CASSLALAGVMGEQYF. CDR3 bases: TGTGCCAGCAGCTTAGCTTTAGCGGGAGTGATGGGCGAGCAGTACTTC.

This chain uses TRBV28 with TRBJ1-2, with D possibly TRBD1 on 6 matching bases. Trimming shortened V by 7 bases and J by 4 bases, and 19 bases separated the two germline ends. Germline V gives CDR1 MDHEN, CDR2 SYDVKM. There are 15 residues in the CDR3. CDR3 loop: CASIRGGQGSYGYTF. CDR3 in DNA: TGTGCCAGCATCCGAGGGGGGCAGGGCAGCTATGGCTACACCTTC.

V usage is TRBV30 and J usage is TRBJ1-1, with TRBD1 as a possible D gene (5 bases). CDR3 length: 15 residues. In germline, CDR1 is GTSNPN, CDR2 SVGIG (reference sequence). V lost 2 bases, J lost 0 bases, and 13 bases lay in between. Here the CDR3 reads CAWSLTRELNTEAFF. CDR3 DNA: TGTGCCTGGAGTCTCACCAGGGAGTTGAACACTGAAGCTTTCTTT.

The rearrangement joins TRBV20-1 to TRBJ2-1; 16 positions agree with TRBD2. There are 18 residues in the CDR3. CDR1 DFQATT and CDR2 SNEGSKA come from the germline V gene (reference sequence). The J segment lost 2 bases and the V segment lost 3 bases, leaving 7 bases of the junction unmatched. CDR3 sequence reads: CSASRGLAGGFPYNEQFF. As DNA, the CDR3 is TGCAGTGCTAGTCGGGGACTAGCGGGAGGGTTTCCCTACAATGAGCAGTTCTTC.

The V call is TRBV2, the J call TRBJ2-4; D possibly corresponds to TRBD2 (6 bases). The J call may be wrong; the DNA end is better matched by TRBJ2-7. CDR3 size: 12 residues. The germline gives CDR1 SNHLY, CDR2 FYNNEI. The DNA of the CDR3 is TGTGCCAGCAGGGGGGAGGCTATCGAGCAGTACTTC. Translation: CASRGEAIEQYF.

This clonotype showed up just a few times. The chain combines TRBV4-1 with TRBJ2-5, with D possibly being TRBD2 (6 bases). V was clipped by 3 bases and J by 2 bases, with 16 bases between them. Per germline, CDR1 MGHRA and CDR2 YSYEKL. The CDR3 runs 16 residues. This CDR3 reads CASSQWGRLEQETQYF. The CDR3 DNA is TGCGCCAGCAGCCAGTGGGGGAGGCTCGAACAAGAGACCCAGTACTTC.

V is TRBV27 and J is TRBJ2-7; D ambiguous. In germline, CDR1 is MNHEY, CDR2 SMNVEV (reference sequence). CDR3 length equals 14 residues. The V gene lost 5 bases and the J gene lost 2 bases, with 13 bases spanning the gap. CDR3 amino acids: CASSPWVGPYEQYF. In DNA, the CDR3 is TGTGCCAGCAGTCCCTGGGTAGGACCCTACGAGCAGTACTTC.

This sequence joins TRBV7-8 and TRBJ2-3, with 7 bases identical to TRBD2. The ends lost 5 bases at V and 4 bases at J; junction bases unmatched: 9. This CDR3 has 15 amino acids. Germline V gene lookup returns CDR1 SGHVS and CDR2 FQNEAQ. The CDR3 DNA is TGTGCCAGCAGCGGGGACTACCCCCGGGCAGATACGCAGTATTTT. It is translated as CASSGDYPRADTQYF. The whole variable domain, filled in from reference TRBV7-8 and TRBJ2-3, reads GAGVSQSPRYKVAKRGQDVALRCDPISGHVSLFWYQQALGQGPEFLTYFQNEAQLDKSGLPSDRFFAERPEGSVSTLKIQRTQQEDSAVYLCASSGDYPRADTQYFGPGTRLTVL.

There are a few counts of this clonotype. The CDR3, as DNA: TGTGCCAGCAGCCTCCAGGTTGTGAACACTGAAGCTTTCTTT. This codes for CASSLQVVNTEAFF. The chain employs TRBV3-1 and TRBJ1-1; D is ambiguous. In germline, CDR1 is LGHDT, CDR2 YNNKEL (reference sequence). The ends were cut back, 4 bases at V and 0 bases at J, with 9 bases in the middle. This CDR3 has 14 amino acids.

This clonotype was counted a few times. This chain connects TRBV20-1 to TRBJ2-1, with TRBD2 matching 7 bases. Germline CDR1 is DFQATT and CDR2 is SNEGSKA (reference sequence). The CDR3 sequence is 14 residues long. V trimming: 5 bases; J trimming: 0 bases; junction bases outside the gene matches: 4. This chain's CDR3 is CSARGTISYNEQFF. In DNA form, the CDR3 reads TGCAGTGCTCGGGGGACTATCTCCTACAATGAGCAGTTCTTC.

The chain joins TRBV20-1 to TRBJ1-3, with D perhaps TRBD1 (5 bases). The V end was cut by 6 bases, the J end by 2 bases, with 11 bases between. The CDR3 sequence is 13 residues long. Per germline, CDR1 DFQATT and CDR2 SNEGSKA (reference sequence). CDR3 sequence (DNA): TGCAGTGCGGGACCTCCGGCTGGAAACACCATATATTTT. It specifies CSAGPPAGNTIYF.

In this sample, this clonotype turned up a few times. J is TRBJ2-3 and V is TRBV11-1; 11 bases are a match to TRBD2. The CDR3 runs 15 residues. Germline V lookup: CDR1 SGHAT, CDR2 FQDESV (reference sequence). J was trimmed by 4 bases and V by 5 bases; bases with no gene match: 5. For the CDR3, the DNA is TGTGCCAGCAGCCTTAGCGGGAGGGCCTCAGATACGCAGTATTTT. Translating gives CASSLSGRASDTQYF.

This clonotype turned up a few times. The chain links TRBV3-1 to TRBJ1-2, with TRBD1 as a possible D gene (5 bases). The CDR3 is 15 amino acids. V lost 5 bases and J lost 6, with 19 bases in between. The germline CDR1 and CDR2 sequences are LGHDT and YNNKEL (reference sequence). The CDR3 DNA reads as TGTGCCAGCAGCACACTAGGCAGGGTGTACGATGGCTACACCTTC. Translation gives CASSTLGRVYDGYTF. Full variable domain (rest looked up from reference TRBV3-1 and TRBJ1-2): DTAVSQTPKYLVTQMGNDKSIKCEQNLGHDTMYWYKQDSKKFLKIMFSYNNKELIINETVPNRFSPKSPDKAHLNLHINSLELGDSAVYFCASSTLGRVYDGYTFGSGTRLTVV.

This chain connects TRBV21-1 to TRBJ2-7; the table calls TRBD2, which could not be checked here. TRBV21-1 is tagged as a pseudogene. This CDR3 comprises 14 residues. CDR3: CASPGTADSYEQYF. CDR3 coding DNA: TGTGCCAGCCCAGGGACTGCTGATTCCTACGAGCAGTACTTC.

The genes are TRBV2 and TRBJ2-5; TRBD2 matches at 9 bases. CDR3 length: 16 amino acids. Trimming at V came to 0 bases and at J to 4 bases, leaving 6 bases not matched to a gene. Per the germline V gene, CDR1 is SNHLY and CDR2 is FYNNEI. CDR3 bases: TGTGCCAGCAGTGAAGCTGTAGCGGGAGTCGGAGAGACCCAGTACTTC. This gives the protein CASSEAVAGVGETQYF.

Concerning this clonotype: Just one base apart from a much larger clone, this may be a read error. The gene calls are TRBV5-1 and TRBJ2-5; no reliable D call. Between the trimmed V and J ends, which lost 0 bases and 11 bases, there was a span of 14 bases. Germline V gene data show CDR1 as SGHRS and CDR2 as YFSETQ. The CDR3 has 13 residues. The CDR3 spells CASSLADSSEQYF. As DNA, the CDR3 is TGCGCCAGCAGCTTGGCCGACTCCTCAGAGCAGTACTTC.

Only a few counts were recorded for this clonotype. This chain connects TRBV7-2 to TRBJ2-1; 11 positions match TRBD2. The CDR3 spans 18 residues. The germline gives CDR1 SGHTA, CDR2 FQGNSA. Trimming cost V 3 bases and J 2 bases; bases outside gene matches: 9. The CDR3 spells CASSFTSFSGRAYNEQFF. The CDR3 nucleotides read TGTGCCAGCAGCTTCACGTCGTTTAGCGGGAGGGCCTACAATGAGCAGTTCTTC.

V usage is TRBV6-1 and J usage is TRBJ1-2; a possible D gene is TRBD1 (6 bases). The V gene lost 3 bases and the J gene lost 3 bases, with 11 bases spanning the gap. CDR3 length: 14 residues. CDR1 is MNHNS, CDR2 SASEGT, per germline. The DNA of the CDR3 is TGTGCCAGCAGTGAGCCAAGACAGGACTATGGCTACACCTTC. It yields the protein CASSEPRQDYGYTF.

This clonotype showed up just a few times. This rearrangement joins TRBV9 to TRBJ2-1; D is perhaps TRBD1 (6 bases). V shed 6 bases and J shed 3 bases, with 10 bases lying between them. CDR1 and CDR2 (germline): SGDLS, YYNGEE. This CDR3 has 13 residues. This chain's CDR3 is CASNIQGYNEQFF. The CDR3 nucleotides are TGTGCCAGCAACATACAGGGCTACAATGAGCAGTTCTTC.

Notes on this clonotype: Relative to the germline gene, one junction end is altered; a read error may explain this. This chain uses TRBV12-3 or TRBV12-4 with TRBJ2-1; TRBD2 aligns across 10 bases. The CDR3 contains 14 residues. CDR3 sequence: CASSLAGVQNEQFF. In DNA, the CDR3 is TGTGCCAGCAGTCTAGCGGGAGTACAGAATGAGCAGTTCTTC.

The CDR3 region has the DNA TGTGCCAGCAGTGTGGGCGGGGGGTCCTCTAGCACAGATACGCAGTATTTT. It yields the protein CASSVGGGSSSTDTQYF. This sequence joins TRBV2 and TRBJ2-3, with 8 bases identical to TRBD2. J gave up 0 bases and V 4 bases, and 9 bases lay outside the gene matches. The CDR3 is 17 residues long. Germline values: CDR1 SNHLY, CDR2 FYNNEI.

The rearrangement joins TRBV20-1 to TRBJ1-5; TRBD1 agrees at 11 bases. With 1 base clipped from V and 4 bases from J, the junction kept 6 bases outside the gene matches. Germline V gene lookup returns CDR1 DFQATT and CDR2 SNEGSKA (reference sequence). The CDR3 loop spans 16 amino acids. The CDR3 bases are TGCAGTGCTAGAGGCTTCGGACAGGGGGCAAATCAGCCCCAGCATTTT. As protein: CSARGFGQGANQPQHF.